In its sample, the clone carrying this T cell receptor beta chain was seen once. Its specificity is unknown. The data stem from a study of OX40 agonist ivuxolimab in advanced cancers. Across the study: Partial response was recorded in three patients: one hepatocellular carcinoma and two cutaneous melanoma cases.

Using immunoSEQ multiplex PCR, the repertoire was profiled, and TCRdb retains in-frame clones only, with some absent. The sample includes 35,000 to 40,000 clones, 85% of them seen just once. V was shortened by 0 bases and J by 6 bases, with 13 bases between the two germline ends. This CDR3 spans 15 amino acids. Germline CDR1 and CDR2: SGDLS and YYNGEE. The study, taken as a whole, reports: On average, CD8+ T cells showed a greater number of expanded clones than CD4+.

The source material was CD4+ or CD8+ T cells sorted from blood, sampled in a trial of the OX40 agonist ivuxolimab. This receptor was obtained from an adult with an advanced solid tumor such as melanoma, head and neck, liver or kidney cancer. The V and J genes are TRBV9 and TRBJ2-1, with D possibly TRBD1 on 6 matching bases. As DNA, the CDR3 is TGTGCCAGCAGCGTAGATCAGGGGATCCTCAATGAGCAGTTCTTC. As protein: CASSVDQGILNEQFF.